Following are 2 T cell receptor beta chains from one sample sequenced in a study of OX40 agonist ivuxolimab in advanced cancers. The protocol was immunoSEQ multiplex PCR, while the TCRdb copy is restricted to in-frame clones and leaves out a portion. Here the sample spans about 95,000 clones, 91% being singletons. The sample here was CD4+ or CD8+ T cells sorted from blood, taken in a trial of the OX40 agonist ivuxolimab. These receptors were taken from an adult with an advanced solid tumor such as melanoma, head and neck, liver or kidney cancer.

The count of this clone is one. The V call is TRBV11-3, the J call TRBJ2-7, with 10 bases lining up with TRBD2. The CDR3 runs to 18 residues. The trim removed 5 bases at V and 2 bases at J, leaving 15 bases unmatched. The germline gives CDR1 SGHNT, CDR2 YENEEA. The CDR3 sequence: CASSPRGVGLANTYEQYF. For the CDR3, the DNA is TGTGCCAGCAGCCCGCGGGGGGTGGGACTAGCGAATACCTACGAGCAGTACTTC.

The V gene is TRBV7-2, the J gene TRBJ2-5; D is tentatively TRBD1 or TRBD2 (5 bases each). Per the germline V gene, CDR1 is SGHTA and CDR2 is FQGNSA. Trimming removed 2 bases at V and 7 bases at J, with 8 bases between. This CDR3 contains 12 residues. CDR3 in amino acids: CASSLYGGTQYF. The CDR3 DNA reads TGTGCCAGCAGCTTATATGGGGGGACCCAGTACTTC.